The rows below give T cell receptor beta chains drawn from one sample of a study of blood T cell repertoires in COVID-19. Profiling relied on immunoSEQ multiplex PCR, and the TCRdb table lists in-frame clones only, not all of them. The sample comprises under 45,000 clones, approximately 88% of which are singletons, and around 9.6% rests with the top ten. Sequencing was performed on peripheral blood. The receptor source for this set is a human donor in a cohort sampled during active COVID-19. The CDR3 runs from the conserved cysteine through the conserved F or W. D genes are given only for firm matches. Size values are once, few and many counts, or a class for expanded clones, and some rows have none.

V gene	D gene	J gene	clone size	CDR3 protein	CDR3 DNA
TRBV18	NA	TRBJ2-5	NA	CASSPRSVDQYF	TGTGCCAGCTCACCACGTTCCGTAGACCAGTACTTC
TRBV28	NA	TRBJ1-3	NA	CASSFGQGNGNTIYF	TGTGCCAGCAGTTTCGGGCAGGGTAATGGAAACACCATATATTTT
TRBV7-2	TRBD2	TRBJ2-3	once	CASSLGLGADTQYF	TGTGCCAGCAGCTTGGGACTAGGTGCAGATACGCAGTATTTT
TRBV19	NA	TRBJ1-1	NA	CASSIISWTKNTEAFF	TGTGCCAGTAGTATCATATCTTGGACAAAGAACACTGAAGCTTTCTTT
TRBV6-6	NA	TRBJ2-1	NA	CASSRLHFATATGEQFF	TGTGCCAGCAGTCGACTACATTTCGCCACCGCGACGGGTGAGCAGTTCTTC
TRBV5-1	NA	TRBJ2-6	NA	CASSFNPGANVLTF	TGCGCCAGCAGCTTCAATCCTGGGGCCAACGTCCTGACTTTC
TRBV2	NA	TRBJ2-2	NA	CASSVLGELFF	TGTGCCAGCAGTGTCCTGGGGGAGCTGTTTTTT
TRBV3-1/TRBV3-2	NA	TRBJ2-1	NA	CASSQVLDRYNEQFF	TGTGCCAGCAGCCAAGTTCTGGACAGATACAATGAGCAGTTCTTC
TRBV5-4	NA	TRBJ1-6	NA	CASSLEGVLNSPLHF	TGTGCCAGCAGCTTGGAGGGGGTTTTGAATTCACCCCTCCACTTT
TRBV28	TRBD1	TRBJ2-2	NA	CASGTGDMTGELFF	TGTGCCAGCGGGACAGGGGATATGACCGGGGAGCTGTTTTTT
TRBV19	NA	TRBJ1-1	NA	CASSISQANTEAFF	TGTGCCAGTAGTATTTCTCAGGCGAACACTGAAGCTTTCTTT
TRBV5-1	NA	TRBJ1-2	NA	CASRISGNYGYTF	TGCGCCAGCAGAATATCGGGTAACTATGGCTACACCTTC
TRBV5-1	TRBD2	TRBJ2-2	NA	CASSLTPTSGVAGELFF	TGCGCCAGCAGCCTAACCCCGACTAGCGGGGTCGCCGGGGAGCTGTTTTTT
TRBV18	TRBD1	TRBJ2-1	NA	CASSKTGVDEQFF	TGTGCCAGCTCGAAGACAGGGGTCGATGAGCAGTTCTTC
TRBV2	TRBD1	TRBJ1-2	NA	CASSPQGAYGYTF	TGTGCCAGCAGTCCGCAGGGGGCCTATGGCTACACCTTC
TRBV12-3/TRBV12-4	NA	TRBJ1-2	NA	CASSFLNYGYTF	TGTGCCAGCAGTTTTCTTAACTATGGCTACACCTTC
TRBV13	TRBD2	TRBJ2-3	NA	CASSDETSSGGTDTQYF	TGTGCCAGCAGCGACGAGACTAGCTCTGGTGGCACAGATACGCAGTATTTT
TRBV5-1	TRBD2	TRBJ2-7	NA	CASSSSGRSHYEQYF	TGCGCCAGCAGCTCTAGCGGGAGATCCCACTACGAGCAGTACTTC
TRBV11-2	TRBD1	TRBJ1-2	NA	CASSLVVGTGFYGYTF	TGTGCCAGCAGCTTAGTGGTGGGGACAGGCTTCTATGGCTACACCTTC
TRBV6-1	NA	TRBJ1-2	NA	CASSEELRVSGYTF	TGTGCCAGCAGTGAAGAACTCAGGGTATCCGGCTACACCTTC
TRBV12-3/TRBV12-4	TRBD1	TRBJ1-5	NA	CASSSGGHQPQHF	TGTGCCAGCAGCTCAGGGGGCCATCAGCCCCAGCATTTT
TRBV7-6	TRBD2	TRBJ2-2	NA	CASSPSGGYTGELFF	TGTGCCAGCAGCCCTAGCGGGGGGTACACCGGGGAGCTGTTTTTT